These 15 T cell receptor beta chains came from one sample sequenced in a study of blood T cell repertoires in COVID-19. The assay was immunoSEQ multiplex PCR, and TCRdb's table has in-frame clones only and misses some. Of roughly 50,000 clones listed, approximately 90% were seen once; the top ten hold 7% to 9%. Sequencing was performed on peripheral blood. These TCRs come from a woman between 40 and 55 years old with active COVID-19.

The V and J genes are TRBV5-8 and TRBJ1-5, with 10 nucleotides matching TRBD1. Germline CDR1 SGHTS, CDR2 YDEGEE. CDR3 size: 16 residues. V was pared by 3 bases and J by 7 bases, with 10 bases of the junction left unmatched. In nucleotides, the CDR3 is TGTGCCAGCAGCTCAGGGGACAGGGGAGCCCTGCAGCCCCAGCATTTT. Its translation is CASSSGDRGALQPQHF.

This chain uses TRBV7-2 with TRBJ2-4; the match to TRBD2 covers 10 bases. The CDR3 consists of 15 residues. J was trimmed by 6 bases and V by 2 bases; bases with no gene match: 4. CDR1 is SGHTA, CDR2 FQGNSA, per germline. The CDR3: CASSLQRGGRNIQYF. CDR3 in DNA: TGTGCCAGCAGCTTACAGCGGGGGGGACGAAACATTCAGTACTTC.

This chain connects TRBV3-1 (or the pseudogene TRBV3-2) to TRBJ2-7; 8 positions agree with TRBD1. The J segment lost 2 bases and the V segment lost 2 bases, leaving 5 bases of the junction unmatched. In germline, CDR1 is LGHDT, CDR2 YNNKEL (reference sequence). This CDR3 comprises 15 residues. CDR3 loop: CASSQWDRKTYEQYF. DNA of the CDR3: TGTGCCAGCAGCCAATGGGACAGGAAGACCTACGAGCAGTACTTC.

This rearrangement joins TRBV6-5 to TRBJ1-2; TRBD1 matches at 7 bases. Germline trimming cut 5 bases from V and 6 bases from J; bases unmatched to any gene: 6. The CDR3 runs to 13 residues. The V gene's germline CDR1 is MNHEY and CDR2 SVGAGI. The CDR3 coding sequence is TGTGCCAGCAGTCGACAGGGAATCGATGGCTACACCTTC. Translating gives CASSRQGIDGYTF.

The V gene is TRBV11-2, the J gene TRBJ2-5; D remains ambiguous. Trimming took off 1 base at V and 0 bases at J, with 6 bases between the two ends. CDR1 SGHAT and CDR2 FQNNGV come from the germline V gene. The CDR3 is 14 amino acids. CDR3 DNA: TGTGCCAGCAGCTTAGGCGTGGACCAAGAGACCCAGTACTTC. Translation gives CASSLGVDQETQYF.

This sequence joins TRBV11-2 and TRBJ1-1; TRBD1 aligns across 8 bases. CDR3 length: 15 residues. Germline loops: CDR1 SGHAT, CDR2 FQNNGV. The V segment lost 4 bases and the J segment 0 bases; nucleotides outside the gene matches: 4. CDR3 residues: CASSWRTGLNTEAFF. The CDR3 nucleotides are TGTGCCAGCAGCTGGAGGACAGGGCTGAACACTGAAGCTTTCTTT. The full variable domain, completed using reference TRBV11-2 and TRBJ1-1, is EAGVAQSPRYKIIEKRQSVAFWCNPISGHATLYWYQQILGQGPKLLIQFQNNGVVDDSQLPKDRFSAERLKGVDSTLKIQPAKLEDSAVYLCASSWRTGLNTEAFFGQGTRLTVV.

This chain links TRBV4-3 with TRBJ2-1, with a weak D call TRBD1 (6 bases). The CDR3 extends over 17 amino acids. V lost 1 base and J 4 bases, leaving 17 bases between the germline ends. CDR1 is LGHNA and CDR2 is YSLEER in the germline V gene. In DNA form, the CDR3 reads TGCGCCAGCAGCCAAGGATATAGAGGGGGAAGGTACAATGAGCAGTTCTTC. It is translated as CASSQGYRGGRYNEQFF.

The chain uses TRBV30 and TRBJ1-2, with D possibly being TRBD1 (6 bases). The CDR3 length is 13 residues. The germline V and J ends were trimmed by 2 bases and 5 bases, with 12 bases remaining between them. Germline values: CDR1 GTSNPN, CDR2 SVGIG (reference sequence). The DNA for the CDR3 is TGTGCCTGGAGTATTGGCAGGGGTTATGGCTACACCTTC. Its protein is CAWSIGRGYGYTF.

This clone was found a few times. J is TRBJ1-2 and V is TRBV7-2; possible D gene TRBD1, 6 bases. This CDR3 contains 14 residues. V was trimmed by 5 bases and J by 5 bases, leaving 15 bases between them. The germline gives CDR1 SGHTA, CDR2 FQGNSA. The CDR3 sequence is CASSPTGLQYGYTF. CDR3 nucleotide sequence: TGTGCCAGCAGCCCTACAGGGCTTCAGTATGGCTACACCTTC.

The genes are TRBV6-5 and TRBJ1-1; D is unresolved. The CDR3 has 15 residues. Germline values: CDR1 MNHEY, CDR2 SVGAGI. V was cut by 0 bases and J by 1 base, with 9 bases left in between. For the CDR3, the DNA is TGTGCCAGCAGTTACTCGGGCAGCCCGAACACTGAAGCTTTCTTT. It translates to CASSYSGSPNTEAFF.

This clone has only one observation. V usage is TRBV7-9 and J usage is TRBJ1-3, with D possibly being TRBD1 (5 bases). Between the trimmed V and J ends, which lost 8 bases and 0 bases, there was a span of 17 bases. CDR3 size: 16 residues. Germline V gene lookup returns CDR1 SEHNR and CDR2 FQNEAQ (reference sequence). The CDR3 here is CASGGSASNSGNTIYF. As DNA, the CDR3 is TGTGCCAGCGGGGGGTCGGCCTCCAACTCTGGAAACACCATATATTTT.

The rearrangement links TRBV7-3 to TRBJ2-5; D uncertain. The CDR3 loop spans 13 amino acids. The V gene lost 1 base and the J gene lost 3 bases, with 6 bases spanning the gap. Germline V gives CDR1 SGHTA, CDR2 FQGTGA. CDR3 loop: CASSLSTKETQYF. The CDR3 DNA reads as TGTGCCAGCAGCTTAAGTACAAAAGAGACCCAGTACTTC.

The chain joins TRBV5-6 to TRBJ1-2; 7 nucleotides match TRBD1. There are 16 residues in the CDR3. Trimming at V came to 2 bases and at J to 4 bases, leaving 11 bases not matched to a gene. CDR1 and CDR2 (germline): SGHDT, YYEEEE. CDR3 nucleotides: TGTGCCAGCAGCTTACCTCCGGGACAGAGCCCCTATGGCTACACCTTC. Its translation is CASSLPPGQSPYGYTF.

CDR3 DNA sequence: TGTGCCAGCAGCCACGCGACAGGGGGAAATTCACCCCTCCACTTT. Translating gives CASSHATGGNSPLHF. V gene TRBV4-2 combines with J gene TRBJ1-6; 9 bases fit TRBD1. CDR1 and CDR2 (germline): LGHNA, YNFKEQ. V lost 3 bases to trimming and J lost 7 bases; unmatched junction nucleotides: 4. There are 15 residues in the CDR3.

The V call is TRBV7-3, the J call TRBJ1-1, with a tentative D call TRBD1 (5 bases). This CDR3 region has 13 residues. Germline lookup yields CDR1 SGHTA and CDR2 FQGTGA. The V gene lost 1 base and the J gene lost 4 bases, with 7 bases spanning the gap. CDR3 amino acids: CASSLRRGTEAFF. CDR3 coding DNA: TGTGCCAGCAGCTTAAGGAGGGGCACTGAAGCTTTCTTT.